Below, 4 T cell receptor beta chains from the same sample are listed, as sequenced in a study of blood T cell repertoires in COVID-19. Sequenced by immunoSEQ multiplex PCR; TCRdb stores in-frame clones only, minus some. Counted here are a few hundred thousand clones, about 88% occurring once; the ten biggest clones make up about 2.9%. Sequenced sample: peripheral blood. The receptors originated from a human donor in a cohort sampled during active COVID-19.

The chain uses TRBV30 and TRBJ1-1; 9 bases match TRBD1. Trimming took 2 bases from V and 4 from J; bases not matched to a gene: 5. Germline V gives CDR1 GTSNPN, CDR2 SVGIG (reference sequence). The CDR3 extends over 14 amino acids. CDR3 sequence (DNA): TGTGCCTGGAGTACAGGACAGGGGCCCACTGAAGCTTTCTTT. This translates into CAWSTGQGPTEAFF.

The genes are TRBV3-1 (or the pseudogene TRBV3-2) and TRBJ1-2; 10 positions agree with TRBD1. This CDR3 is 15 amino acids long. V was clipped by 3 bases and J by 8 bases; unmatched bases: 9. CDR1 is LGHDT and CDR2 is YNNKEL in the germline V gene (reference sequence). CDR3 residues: CASSHARDRGRGYTF. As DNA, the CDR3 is TGTGCCAGCAGCCACGCCCGGGACAGGGGTAGGGGCTACACCTTC.

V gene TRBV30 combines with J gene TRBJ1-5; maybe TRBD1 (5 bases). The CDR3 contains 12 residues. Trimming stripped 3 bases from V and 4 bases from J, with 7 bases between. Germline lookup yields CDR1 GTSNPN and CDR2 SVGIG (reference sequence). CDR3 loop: CAWSRVNQPQHF. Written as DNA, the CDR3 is TGTGCCTGGAGCAGGGTAAATCAGCCCCAGCATTTT. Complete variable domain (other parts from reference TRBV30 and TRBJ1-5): SQTIHQWPATLVQPVGSPLSLECTVEGTSNPNLYWYRQAAGRGLQLLFYSVGIGQISSEVPQNLSASRPQDRQFILSSKKLLLSDSGFYLCAWSRVNQPQHFGDGTRLSIL.

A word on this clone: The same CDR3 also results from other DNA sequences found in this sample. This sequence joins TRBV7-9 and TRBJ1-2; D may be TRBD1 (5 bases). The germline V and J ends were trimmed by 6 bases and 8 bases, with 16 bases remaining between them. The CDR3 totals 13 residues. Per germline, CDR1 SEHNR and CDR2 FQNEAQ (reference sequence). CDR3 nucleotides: TGTGCCAGCAGTCTTCAGGGATTGGGGGGCTACACCTTC. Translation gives CASSLQGLGGYTF.